The source of this T cell receptor beta chain is a study of Graves' ophthalmopathy and Graves' hyperthyroidism. Study in general: Peripheral blood sampling occurred at initial diagnosis, before any treatment.

Germline V gene data show CDR1 as LGHDT and CDR2 as YNNKEL (reference sequence). CDR3 length: 14 amino acids. V gave up 0 bases and J gave up 8 bases; unmatched junction bases: 3. TCR beta CDR3 amplification used RNA transcripts. The first round was an RT-PCR with HTBI primers, and the second round was a multiplex PCR. TCRdb recomputed calls from the multiplex PCR reads with MiXCR, one row per CDR3 protein. The table includes 300,000 to 350,000 distinct CDR3 sequences, about 17% detected once. This clonotype was recorded a few times. Sequenced input: peripheral blood. This chain uses TRBV3-1 with TRBJ2-4, with TRBD2 identical over 8 bases. The TCR sequence derives from an adult man with Graves' ophthalmopathy. The CDR3 region has the DNA TGTGCCAGCAGCCAAGAGGTAGCGGGATACATTCAGTACTTC. Its translation is CASSQEVAGYIQYF.